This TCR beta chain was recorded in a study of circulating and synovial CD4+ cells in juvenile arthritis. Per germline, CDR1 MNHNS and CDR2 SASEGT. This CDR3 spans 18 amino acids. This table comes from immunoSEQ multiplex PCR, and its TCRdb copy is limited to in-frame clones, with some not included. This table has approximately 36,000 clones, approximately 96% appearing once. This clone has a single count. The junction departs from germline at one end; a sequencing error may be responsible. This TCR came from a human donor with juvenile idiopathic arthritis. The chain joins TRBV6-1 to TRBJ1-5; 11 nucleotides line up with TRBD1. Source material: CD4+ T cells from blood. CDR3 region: CASREAIWDRGSNQPQHF. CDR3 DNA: TGTGCCAGCAGGGAAGCGATCTGGGACAGGGGGTCGAATCAGCCCCAGCATTTT.